The entry that follows covers one T cell receptor (beta chain) sequence. Its antigen is unknown. The data stem from a study of shared clonotypes between healthy human individuals. Study information: Researchers assigned three CD4 naive, three CD4 memory, two CD8 naive and one CD8 memory plate to each donor. The study's findings and limits: The study found lower generation probabilities in non-shared clonotypes than in those shared by all four donors.

TCRdb's table, derived via immunoSEQ multiplex PCR, lists solely in-frame clones and lacks some. The sample records roughly 1,100,000 clones, about 80% being singletons. Adult donors, all healthy and HIV-negative, had no recent acute infections or vaccinations. Both subsets, CD45RA+ naive and CD45RA-negative memory, were split from the CD4+ cells. Germline-derived CDR1 and CDR2 are MNHNS and SASEGT. This CDR3 is 12 amino acids long. This TCR derives from a man younger than 30 in good health. The gene calls are TRBV6-1 and TRBJ2-7, with D tentatively TRBD1 or TRBD2 (5 bases each). Input material: memory CD4+ T cells sorted from blood. Subset meaning: CD45RA-negative fraction. CDR3 protein: CGIVGVSYEQYF. The CDR3 nucleotides are TGTGGAATAGTGGGGGTTTCCTACGAGCAGTACTTC.